This TCR beta chain was documented in a study of cytomegalovirus exposure and HLA in healthy donors. Study observations and caveats: The tendency of first-cohort TCR clusters to co-occur in the approximately 120 validation repertoires was identified by a subsequent analysis. Reportedly, cytomegalovirus status was diagnosed with high sensitivity and specificity. The authors enumerated around 150 TCR beta chains as linked to cytomegalovirus.

Sequencing used immunoSEQ multiplex PCR; TCRdb keeps in-frame clones, though not all of them. The sample records 330,000 or so clones, 75% to 90% being singletons. The CDR3 runs 16 residues. Germline V gene data show CDR1 as SGHRS and CDR2 as YFSETQ. V lost 0 bases to trimming and J lost 3 bases; unmatched junction nucleotides: 4. As to this clone: Antigen: not known.

The specimen was PBMCs. This clonotype was obtained from a woman between 18 and 30 years old in good health and CMV-seronegative. The genes are TRBV5-1 and TRBJ2-1; 9 bases align to TRBD2. CDR3 bases: TGCGCCAGCAGCTTGGGGGGGACTAGCATCTACAATGAGCAGTTCTTC. This translates into CASSLGGTSIYNEQFF.